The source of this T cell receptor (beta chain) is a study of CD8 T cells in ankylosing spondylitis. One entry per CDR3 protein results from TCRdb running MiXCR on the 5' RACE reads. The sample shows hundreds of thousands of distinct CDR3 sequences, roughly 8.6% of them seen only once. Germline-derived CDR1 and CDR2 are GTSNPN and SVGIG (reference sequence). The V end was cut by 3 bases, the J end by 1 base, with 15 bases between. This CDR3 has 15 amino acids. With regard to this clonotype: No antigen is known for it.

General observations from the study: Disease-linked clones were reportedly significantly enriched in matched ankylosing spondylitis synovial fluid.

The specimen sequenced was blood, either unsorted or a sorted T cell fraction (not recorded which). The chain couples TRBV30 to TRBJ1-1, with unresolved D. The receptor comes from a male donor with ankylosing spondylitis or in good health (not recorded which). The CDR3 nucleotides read TGTGCCTGGAGCGCCCAACTCGCAGAGAACACTGAAGCTTTCTTT. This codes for CAWSAQLAENTEAFF. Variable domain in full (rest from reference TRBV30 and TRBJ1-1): SQTIHQWPATLVQPVGSPLSLECTVEGTSNPNLYWYRQAAGRGLQLLFYSVGIGQISSEVPQNLSASRPQDRQFILSSKKLLLSDSGFYLCAWSAQLAENTEAFFGQGTRLTVV.